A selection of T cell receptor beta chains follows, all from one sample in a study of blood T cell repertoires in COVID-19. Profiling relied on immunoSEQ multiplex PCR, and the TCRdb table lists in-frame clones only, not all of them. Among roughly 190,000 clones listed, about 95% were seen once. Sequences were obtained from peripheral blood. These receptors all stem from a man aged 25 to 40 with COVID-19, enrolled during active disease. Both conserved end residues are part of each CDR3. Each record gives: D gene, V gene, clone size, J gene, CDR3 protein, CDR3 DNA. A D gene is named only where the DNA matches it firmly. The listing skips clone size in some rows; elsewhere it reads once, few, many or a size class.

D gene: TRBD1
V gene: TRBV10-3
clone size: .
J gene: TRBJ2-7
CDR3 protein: CATRDPGGSIYEQYF
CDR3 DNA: TGTGCCACTAGGGATCCAGGGGGATCGATCTACGAGCAGTACTTC

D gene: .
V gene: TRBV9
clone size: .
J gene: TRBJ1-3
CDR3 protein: CASSVGEDTLDSGNTIYF
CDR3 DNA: TGTGCCAGCAGCGTAGGTGAGGATACTCTAGACTCTGGAAACACCATATATTTT

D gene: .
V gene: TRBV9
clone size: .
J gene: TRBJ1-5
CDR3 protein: CASSVEGTPNQPQHF
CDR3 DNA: TGTGCCAGCAGCGTGGAGGGTACTCCCAATCAGCCCCAGCATTTT

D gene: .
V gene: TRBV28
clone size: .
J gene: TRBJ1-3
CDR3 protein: CASLSGGAGNTIYF
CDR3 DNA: TGTGCCAGCCTCAGCGGGGGGGCTGGAAACACCATATATTTT

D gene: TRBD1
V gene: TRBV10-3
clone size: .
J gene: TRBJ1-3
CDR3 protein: CAISGQGGEAGNTIYF
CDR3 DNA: TGTGCCATCAGTGGACAGGGCGGGGAAGCCGGAAACACCATATATTTT

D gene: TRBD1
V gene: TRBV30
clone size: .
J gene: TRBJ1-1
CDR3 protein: CAWGQGDTEAFF
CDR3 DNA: TGTGCCTGGGGACAGGGGGATACTGAAGCTTTCTTT

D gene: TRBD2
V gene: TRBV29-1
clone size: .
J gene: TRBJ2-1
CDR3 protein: CSVTGTSGGISYNEQFF
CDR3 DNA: TGCAGCGTCACGGGGACTAGCGGGGGGATCTCCTACAATGAGCAGTTCTTC

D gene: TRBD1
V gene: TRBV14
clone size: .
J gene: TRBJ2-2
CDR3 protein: CASSQLTGGRDTGELFF
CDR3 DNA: TGTGCCAGCAGCCAACTAACAGGGGGCAGAGATACCGGGGAGCTGTTTTTT

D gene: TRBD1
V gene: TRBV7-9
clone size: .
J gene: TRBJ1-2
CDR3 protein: CASSPDRASGYGYTF
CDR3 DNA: TGTGCCAGCAGCCCCGACAGGGCCAGCGGCTATGGCTACACCTTC

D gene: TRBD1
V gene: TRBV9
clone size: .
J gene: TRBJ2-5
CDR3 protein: CASSVGQGVQETQYF
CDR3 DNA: TGTGCCAGCAGCGTAGGGCAGGGGGTCCAAGAGACCCAGTACTTC

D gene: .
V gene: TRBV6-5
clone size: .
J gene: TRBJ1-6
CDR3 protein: CASAVGQGSPLHF
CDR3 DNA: TGTGCCAGCGCGGTAGGGCAGGGTTCACCCCTCCACTTT

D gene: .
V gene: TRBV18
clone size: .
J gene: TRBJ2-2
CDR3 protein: CASSLLDTGELFF
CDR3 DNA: TGTGCCAGCTCCCTTCTAGATACCGGGGAGCTGTTTTTT

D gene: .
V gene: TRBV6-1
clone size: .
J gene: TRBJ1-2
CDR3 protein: CASSESVGYTF
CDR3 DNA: TGTGCCAGCAGTGAATCAGTTGGCTACACCTTC

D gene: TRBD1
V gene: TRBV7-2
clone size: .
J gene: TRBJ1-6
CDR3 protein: CASSRTGAVNSPLHF
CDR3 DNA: TGTGCCAGCAGCAGAACAGGGGCAGTTAATTCACCCCTCCACTTT

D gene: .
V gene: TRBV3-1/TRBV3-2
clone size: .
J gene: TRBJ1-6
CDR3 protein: CASSQDRTRNSPLHF
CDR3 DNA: TGTGCCAGCAGCCAAGATCGGACAAGGAATTCACCCCTCCACTTT

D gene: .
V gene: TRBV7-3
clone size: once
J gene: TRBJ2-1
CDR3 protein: CASSLFGGISSYNEQFF
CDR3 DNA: TGTGCCAGCAGCTTATTTGGGGGGATTAGCTCCTACAATGAGCAGTTCTTC

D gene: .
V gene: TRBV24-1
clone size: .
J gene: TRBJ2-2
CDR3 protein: CATSDRPYGRGAGDTGELFF
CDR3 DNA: TGTGCCACCAGTGATCGTCCCTACGGCCGGGGGGCAGGGGACACCGGGGAGCTGTTTTTT

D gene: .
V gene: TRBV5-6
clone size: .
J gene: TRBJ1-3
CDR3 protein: CASSLRVGLSGNTIYF
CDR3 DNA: TGTGCCAGCAGCTTGAGAGTGGGACTCTCTGGAAACACCATATATTTT

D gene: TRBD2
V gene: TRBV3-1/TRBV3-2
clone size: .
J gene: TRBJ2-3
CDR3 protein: CASSQDYLLAGGQADTQYF
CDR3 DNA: TGTGCCAGCAGCCAAGATTACCTACTAGCGGGGGGCCAGGCAGATACGCAGTATTTT

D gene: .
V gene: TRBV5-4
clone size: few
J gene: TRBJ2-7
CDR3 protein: CASRAGISDEQYF
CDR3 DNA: TGTGCCAGCAGGGCAGGGATCAGCGACGAGCAGTACTTC

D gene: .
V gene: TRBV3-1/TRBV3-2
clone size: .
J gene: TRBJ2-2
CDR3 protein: CASRDSGANTGELFF
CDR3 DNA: TGTGCCAGCAGGGATAGCGGAGCGAACACCGGGGAGCTGTTTTTT

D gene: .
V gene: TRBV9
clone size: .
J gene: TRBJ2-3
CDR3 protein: CASGRAGVTDTQYF
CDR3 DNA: TGTGCCAGCGGGAGAGCAGGGGTTACAGATACGCAGTATTTT

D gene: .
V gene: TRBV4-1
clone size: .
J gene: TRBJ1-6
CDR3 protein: CASSQEGGGVKSPLHF
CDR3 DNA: TGCGCCAGCAGCCAAGAGGGTGGCGGAGTAAAGTCACCCCTCCACTTT

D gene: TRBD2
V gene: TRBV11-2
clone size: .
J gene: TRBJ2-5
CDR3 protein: CASSLDWTAGVVSTQETQYF
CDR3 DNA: TGTGCCAGCAGCTTAGATTGGACGGCGGGGGTAGTTTCGACCCAAGAGACCCAGTACTTC

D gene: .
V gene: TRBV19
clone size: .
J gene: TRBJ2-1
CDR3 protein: CASRPDTYNEQFF
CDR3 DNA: TGTGCCAGTAGGCCCGACACTTACAATGAGCAGTTCTTC

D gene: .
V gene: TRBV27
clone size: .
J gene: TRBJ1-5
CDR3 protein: CASSLFGQGSQPQHF
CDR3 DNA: TGTGCCAGCAGTTTATTCGGGCAGGGCAGCCAGCCCCAGCATTTT

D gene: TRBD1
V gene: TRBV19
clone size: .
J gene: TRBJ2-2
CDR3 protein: CASRGTGMTGELFF
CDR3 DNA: TGTGCCAGCCGTGGGACAGGGATGACCGGGGAGCTGTTTTTT

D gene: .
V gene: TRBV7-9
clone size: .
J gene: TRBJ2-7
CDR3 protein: CASTRTEQGRDEQYF
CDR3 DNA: TGTGCCAGCACCCGCACGGAACAGGGAAGAGACGAGCAGTACTTC

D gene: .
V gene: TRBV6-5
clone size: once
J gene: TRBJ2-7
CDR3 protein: CASGIKDSPSREQYF
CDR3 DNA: TGTGCCAGTGGTATTAAGGACTCACCTTCGCGAGAGCAGTACTTC

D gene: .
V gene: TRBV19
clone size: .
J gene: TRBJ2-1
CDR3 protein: CASSIDHRGYNEQFF
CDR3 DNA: TGTGCCAGTAGTATAGACCATCGGGGTTACAATGAGCAGTTCTTC

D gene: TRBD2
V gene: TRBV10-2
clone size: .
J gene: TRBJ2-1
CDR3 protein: CASSESGLAGNNEQFF
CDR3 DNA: TGCGCCAGCAGTGAGTCGGGACTAGCGGGAAACAATGAGCAGTTCTTC

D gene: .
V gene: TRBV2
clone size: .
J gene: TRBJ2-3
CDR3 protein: CASSPRGYSTDTQYF
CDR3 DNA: TGTGCCAGCAGTCCCCGGGGATACAGCACAGATACGCAGTATTTT

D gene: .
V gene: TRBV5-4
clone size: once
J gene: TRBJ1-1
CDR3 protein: CASSLGGPGQTEAFF
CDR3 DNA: TGTGCCAGCAGCTTGGGGGGTCCAGGACAGACTGAAGCTTTCTTT

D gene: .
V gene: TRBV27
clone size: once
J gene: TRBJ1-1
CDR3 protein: CASSDRLNTEAFF
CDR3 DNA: TGTGCCAGCAGTGACAGGTTGAACACTGAAGCTTTCTTT

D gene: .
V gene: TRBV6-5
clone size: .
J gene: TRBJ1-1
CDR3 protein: CASRPGLRTEAFF
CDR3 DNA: TGTGCCAGCAGGCCGGGTTTGCGGACTGAAGCTTTCTTT

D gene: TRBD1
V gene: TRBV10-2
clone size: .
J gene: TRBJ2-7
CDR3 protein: CASSESWDRPKVGQYF
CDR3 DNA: TGCGCCAGCAGTGAGTCCTGGGACAGGCCGAAGGTTGGGCAGTACTTC

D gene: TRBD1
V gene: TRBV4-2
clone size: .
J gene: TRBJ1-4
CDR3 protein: CASSPGTGNEKLFF
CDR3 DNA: TGTGCCAGCAGCCCCGGGACAGGGAATGAAAAACTGTTTTTT

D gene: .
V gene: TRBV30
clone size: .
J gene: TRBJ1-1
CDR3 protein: CAWSLRVARTAFF
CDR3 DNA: TGTGCCTGGAGTCTGAGGGTGGCACGCACGGCTTTCTTT

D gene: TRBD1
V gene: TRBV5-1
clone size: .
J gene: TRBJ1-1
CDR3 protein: CASSWGTGRTEAFF
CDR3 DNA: TGCGCCAGCAGCTGGGGGACAGGGAGGACTGAAGCTTTCTTT

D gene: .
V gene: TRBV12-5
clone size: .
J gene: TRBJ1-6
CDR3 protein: CASGLALDSPLHF
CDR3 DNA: TGTGCTAGTGGTTTGGCCTTAGATTCACCCCTCCACTTT

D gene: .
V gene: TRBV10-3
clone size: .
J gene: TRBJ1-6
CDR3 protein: CAISVEGGNSPLHF
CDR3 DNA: TGTGCCATCAGTGTTGAGGGGGGGAATTCACCCCTCCACTTT

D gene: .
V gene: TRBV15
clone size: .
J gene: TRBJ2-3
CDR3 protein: CATSRDRAGTDTQYF
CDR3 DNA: TGTGCCACCAGCAGAGATCGGGCGGGGACAGATACGCAGTATTTT

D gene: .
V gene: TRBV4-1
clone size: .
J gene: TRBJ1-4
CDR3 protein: CASSQENSVEKLFF
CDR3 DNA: TGCGCCAGCAGCCAAGAAAACTCCGTTGAAAAACTGTTTTTT

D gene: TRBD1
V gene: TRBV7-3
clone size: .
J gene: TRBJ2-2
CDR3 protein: CASSLGQGSAGELFF
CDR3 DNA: TGTGCCAGCAGCCTAGGACAGGGATCAGCCGGGGAGCTGTTTTTT

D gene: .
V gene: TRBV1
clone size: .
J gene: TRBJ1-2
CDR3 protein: CTSSRLRVDGYTF
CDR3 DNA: TGCACCAGCAGCCGGCTCAGGGTCGATGGCTACACCTTC

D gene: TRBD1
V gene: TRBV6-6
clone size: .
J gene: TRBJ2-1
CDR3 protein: CASSPYPGQGPYRGPRDEQFF
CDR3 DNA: TGTGCCAGCAGCCCCTACCCGGGACAGGGTCCCTACAGGGGGCCAAGGGACGAGCAGTTCTTC

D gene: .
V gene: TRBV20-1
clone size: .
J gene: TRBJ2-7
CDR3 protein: CSASGRAYYEQYF
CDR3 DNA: TGCAGTGCTAGTGGCAGGGCTTACTACGAGCAGTACTTC

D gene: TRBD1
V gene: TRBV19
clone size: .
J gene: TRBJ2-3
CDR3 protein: CASSTGGRADTQYF
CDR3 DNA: TGTGCCAGTAGTACAGGGGGCCGGGCAGATACGCAGTATTTT

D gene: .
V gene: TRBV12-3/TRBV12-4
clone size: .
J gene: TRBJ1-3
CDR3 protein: CASSLLSGNTIYF
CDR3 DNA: TGTGCCAGCAGTTTACTATCAGGGAACACCATATATTTT

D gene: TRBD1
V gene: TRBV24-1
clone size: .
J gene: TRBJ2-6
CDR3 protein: CATSGTGHVLTF
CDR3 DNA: TGTGCCACCAGTGGGACAGGGCATGTCCTGACTTTC

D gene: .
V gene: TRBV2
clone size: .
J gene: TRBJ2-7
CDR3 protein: CASSINSYEQYF
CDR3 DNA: TGTGCCAGCAGTATTAACTCCTACGAGCAGTACTTC

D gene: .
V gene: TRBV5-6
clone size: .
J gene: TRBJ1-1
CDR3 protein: CASSFGSPEAFF
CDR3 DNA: TGTGCCAGCAGCTTCGGGAGTCCTGAAGCTTTCTTT

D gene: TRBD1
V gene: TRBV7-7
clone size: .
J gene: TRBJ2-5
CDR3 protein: CASSSHISGGETQYF
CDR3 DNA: TGTGCCAGCAGCTCCCACATCTCAGGGGGTGAGACCCAGTACTTC

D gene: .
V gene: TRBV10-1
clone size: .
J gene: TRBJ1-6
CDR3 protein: CARVSSYNSPLHF
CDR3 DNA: TGCGCCAGGGTGAGCTCCTATAATTCACCCCTCCACTTT

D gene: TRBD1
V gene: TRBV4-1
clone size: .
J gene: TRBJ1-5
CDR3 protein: CASSQGSPGGYQPQHF
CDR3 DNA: TGCGCCAGCAGCCAAGGCTCGCCAGGGGGTTATCAGCCCCAGCATTTT

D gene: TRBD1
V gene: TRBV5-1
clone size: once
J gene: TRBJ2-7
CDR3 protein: CASSGTGIREQYF
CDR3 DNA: TGCGCCAGCAGCGGGACAGGGATTCGCGAGCAGTACTTC

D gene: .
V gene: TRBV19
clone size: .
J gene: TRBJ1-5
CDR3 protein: CASSPIGQPYSNQPQHF
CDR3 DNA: TGTGCCAGTAGCCCGATAGGACAGCCTTATAGCAATCAGCCCCAGCATTTT

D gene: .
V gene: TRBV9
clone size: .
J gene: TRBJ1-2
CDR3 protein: CASSVGGLGRYGYTF
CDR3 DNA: TGTGCCAGCAGCGTAGGTGGTTTGGGGCGATATGGCTACACCTTC